This TCR beta chain was sequenced in a study of spatial heterogeneity in lung cancer. About the study: Alpha-chain detections were consistently fewer than beta-chain detections among the sequences. The study, taken as a whole, reports: Tumor mutation counts were tracked by expanded intratumoral alpha and beta TCR counts.

The germline V gene encodes CDR1 SQVTM and CDR2 ANQGSEA. Between the trimmed V and J ends, which lost 4 bases and 5 bases, there was a span of 23 bases. The CDR3 extends over 17 amino acids. Time point in this sample: sample taken at primary tumor resection. This clonotype was counted at least ten times. No antigen is known for it. Unique molecular identifiers, one per molecule, were present on every TCR cDNA molecule. TCRdb called the 5' RACE reads again in MiXCR, with one record for every CDR3 protein. The sample consists of 10,000 to 15,000 distinct CDR3 sequences, over 6.5% of them appearing once. This chain uses TRBV29-1 with TRBJ2-2, with TRBD1 as a possible D gene (8 bases). This receptor was obtained from a female donor with early-stage non-small cell lung cancer. Here the sequenced sample was lung tumor tissue, taken at surgery. CDR3: CSVGEGGQGDFTGELFF. Here the CDR3 DNA reads TGCAGCGTTGGGGAGGGAGGACAGGGAGATTTTACCGGGGAGCTGTTTTTT.